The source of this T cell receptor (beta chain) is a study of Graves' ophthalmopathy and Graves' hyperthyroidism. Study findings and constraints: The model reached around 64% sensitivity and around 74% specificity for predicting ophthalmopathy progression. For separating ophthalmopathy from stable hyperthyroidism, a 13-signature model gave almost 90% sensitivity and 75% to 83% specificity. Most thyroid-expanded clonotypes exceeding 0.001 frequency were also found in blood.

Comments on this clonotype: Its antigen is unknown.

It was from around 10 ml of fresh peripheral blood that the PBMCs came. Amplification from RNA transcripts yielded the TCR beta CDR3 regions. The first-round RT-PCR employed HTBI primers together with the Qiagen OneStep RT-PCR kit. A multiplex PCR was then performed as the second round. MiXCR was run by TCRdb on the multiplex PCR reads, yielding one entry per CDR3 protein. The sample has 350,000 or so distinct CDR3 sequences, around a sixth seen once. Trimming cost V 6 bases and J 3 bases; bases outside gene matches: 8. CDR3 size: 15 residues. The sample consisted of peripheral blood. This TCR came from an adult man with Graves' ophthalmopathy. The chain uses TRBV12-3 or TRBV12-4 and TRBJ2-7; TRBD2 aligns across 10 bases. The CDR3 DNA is TGTGCCAGCAGCGGTAGCGGGAGGAGTGACTACGAGCAGTACTTC. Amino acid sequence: CASSGSGRSDYEQYF.